This TCR beta chain was identified in a study of blood T cell repertoires in COVID-19. At the level of the study: T cells, B-cell-depleted T cells, or PBMCs supplied cDNA or gDNA.

With 2 bases removed from V and 4 bases from J, the gap between germline ends came to 15 bases. Germline CDR1 is SNHLY and CDR2 is FYNNEI. CDR3 length: 16 amino acids. As originally analysed: From reference gene primer amplification, estimates of nucleated cell counts were derived. Only in-frame clones appear in the TCRdb table, and some are missing; sequencing was by immunoSEQ multiplex PCR. The D gene and trimming were derived from the DNA, and the V and J assignments and clone size from that table. Altogether 80,000 to 100,000 clones are present, 80% being singletons, with the ten largest covering 10% to 13%.

This rearrangement joins TRBV2 to TRBJ1-3; D perhaps matches TRBD1 (5 bases). The specimen sequenced was peripheral blood. The receptor comes from a woman in her 70s with acute or convalescent COVID-19. The CDR3 sequence: CASSEFGATLGNTIYF. The CDR3 DNA reads TGTGCCAGCAGTGAATTTGGGGCGACTTTGGGAAACACCATATATTTT.